A selection of T cell receptor beta chains follows, all from one sample in a study of shared clonotypes between healthy human individuals. Only in-frame clones appear in the TCRdb table, and some are missing; sequencing was by immunoSEQ multiplex PCR. The sample holds about 1.1 million clones, around 78% seen once. The specimen was memory CD4+ T cells from PBMCs. The receptors come from a young man in good health. Some clones in this sample may be carry-over from other donors' samples. Each CDR3 is given with its conserved first and last residue. Fields, in order: V gene, J gene, D gene, clone size, CDR3 protein, CDR3 DNA. A D gene is named only where the DNA matches it firmly. Only some rows state a clone size, as once, few, many or a class for expanded clones.

v_call: TRBV10-3; j_call: TRBJ2-7; d_call: TRBD1; clone_size: -; cdr3_aa: CAISDDRVADEQYF; cdr3_nt: TGTGCCATCAGCGATGACAGGGTGGCCGACGAGCAGTACTTC
v_call: TRBV28; j_call: TRBJ1-1; d_call: -; clone_size: -; cdr3_aa: CASSLADFMNTEAFF; cdr3_nt: TGTGCCAGCAGTTTAGCGGATTTTATGAACACTGAAGCTTTCTTT
v_call: TRBV9; j_call: TRBJ2-7; d_call: TRBD1; clone_size: -; cdr3_aa: CASSVVPGGEQYF; cdr3_nt: TGTGCCAGCAGCGTAGTGCCAGGGGGAGAGCAGTACTTC
v_call: TRBV11-1; j_call: TRBJ2-4; d_call: -; clone_size: -; cdr3_aa: CASSSSGALQYF; cdr3_nt: TGTGCCAGCAGTTCTTCCGGGGCTCTTCAGTACTTC
v_call: TRBV2; j_call: TRBJ1-5; d_call: -; clone_size: once; cdr3_aa: CASKGRENQPQHF; cdr3_nt: TGTGCCAGCAAGGGCAGGGAAAATCAGCCCCAGCATTTT
v_call: TRBV5-1; j_call: TRBJ2-3; d_call: TRBD2; clone_size: -; cdr3_aa: CASSLREGLFTDTQYF; cdr3_nt: TGCGCCAGCAGCTTACGGGAGGGCCTGTTCACAGATACGCAGTATTTT
v_call: TRBV5-1; j_call: TRBJ1-1; d_call: TRBD1; clone_size: few; cdr3_aa: CASGLTGRNTEAFF; cdr3_nt: TGCGCCAGCGGATTGACAGGGAGGAACACTGAAGCTTTCTTT
v_call: TRBV5-1; j_call: TRBJ2-5; d_call: TRBD1; clone_size: -; cdr3_aa: CASGTGGLGETQYF; cdr3_nt: TGCGCCAGTGGGACAGGGGGCTTAGGGGAGACCCAGTACTTC
v_call: TRBV7-2; j_call: TRBJ2-3; d_call: TRBD2; clone_size: -; cdr3_aa: CASHLAGSTDTQYF; cdr3_nt: TGTGCCAGCCACCTAGCGGGAAGCACAGATACGCAGTATTTT
v_call: TRBV6-5; j_call: TRBJ1-2; d_call: -; clone_size: -; cdr3_aa: CASSPPIDSAYGYTF; cdr3_nt: TGTGCCAGCAGCCCACCCATCGACAGTGCCTATGGCTACACCTTC
v_call: TRBV29-1; j_call: TRBJ2-2; d_call: -; clone_size: few; cdr3_aa: CSAPGLPNTGELFF; cdr3_nt: TGCAGCGCTCCGGGACTGCCGAACACCGGGGAGCTGTTTTTT
v_call: TRBV11-2; j_call: TRBJ2-5; d_call: TRBD1; clone_size: -; cdr3_aa: CASRYTDRFGETQYF; cdr3_nt: TGTGCCAGCAGATACACGGACAGGTTTGGGGAGACCCAGTACTTC
v_call: TRBV28; j_call: TRBJ1-1; d_call: -; clone_size: -; cdr3_aa: CASSWGGNTEAFF; cdr3_nt: TGTGCCAGCAGTTGGGGCGGCAACACTGAAGCTTTCTTT
v_call: TRBV25-1; j_call: TRBJ1-4; d_call: -; clone_size: once; cdr3_aa: CATADGAREKLFF; cdr3_nt: TGTGCCACCGCGGACGGGGCACGGGAAAAACTGTTTTTT
v_call: TRBV5-1; j_call: TRBJ2-3; d_call: TRBD2; clone_size: -; cdr3_aa: CASSLAGGSTDTQYF; cdr3_nt: TGCGCCAGCAGCCTAGCGGGAGGAAGCACAGATACGCAGTATTTT
v_call: TRBV29-1; j_call: TRBJ2-7; d_call: TRBD2; clone_size: -; cdr3_aa: CSVALSGRAYEQYF; cdr3_nt: TGCAGCGTTGCGCTTAGCGGGAGGGCCTACGAGCAGTACTTC
v_call: TRBV4-2; j_call: TRBJ2-5; d_call: TRBD2; clone_size: -; cdr3_aa: CASSQEATSGKETQYF; cdr3_nt: TGTGCCAGCAGCCAAGAAGCGACTAGCGGGAAAGAGACCCAGTACTTC
v_call: TRBV18; j_call: TRBJ1-4; d_call: -; clone_size: few; cdr3_aa: CASSPTGTFIEKLFF; cdr3_nt: TGTGCCAGCTCACCTACCGGGACATTTATCGAAAAACTGTTTTTT
v_call: TRBV7-9; j_call: TRBJ2-2; d_call: -; clone_size: -; cdr3_aa: CASSSTTLRTTGELFF; cdr3_nt: TGTGCCAGCAGCTCCACGACCCTGAGGACCACCGGGGAGCTGTTTTTT
v_call: TRBV11-1; j_call: TRBJ1-1; d_call: TRBD1; clone_size: once; cdr3_aa: CASSLRKQGGRGNTEAFF; cdr3_nt: TGTGCCAGCAGCTTAAGGAAACAGGGGGGGCGCGGGAACACTGAAGCTTTCTTT
v_call: TRBV6-6; j_call: TRBJ2-1; d_call: TRBD1; clone_size: -; cdr3_aa: CASSAGTESYNEQFF; cdr3_nt: TGTGCCAGCAGTGCCGGGACAGAGAGCTACAATGAGCAGTTCTTC
v_call: TRBV6-5; j_call: TRBJ1-1; d_call: -; clone_size: -; cdr3_aa: CASGGRMNTEAFF; cdr3_nt: TGTGCCAGCGGGGGACGGATGAACACTGAAGCTTTCTTT
v_call: TRBV19; j_call: TRBJ1-3; d_call: -; clone_size: many; cdr3_aa: CASSTHSDSRSGNTIYF; cdr3_nt: TGTGCCAGTAGTACCCACTCCGACTCACGCTCTGGAAACACCATATATTTT
v_call: TRBV28; j_call: TRBJ2-3; d_call: -; clone_size: -; cdr3_aa: CASSLPLIGPQPRTQYF; cdr3_nt: TGTGCCAGCAGTTTACCCTTGATCGGCCCTCAGCCCAGGACGCAGTATTTT
v_call: TRBV18; j_call: TRBJ1-2; d_call: -; clone_size: once; cdr3_aa: CASSPMTWGYTF; cdr3_nt: TGTGCCAGCTCACCGATGACATGGGGCTACACCTTC
v_call: TRBV18; j_call: TRBJ2-2; d_call: TRBD2; clone_size: -; cdr3_aa: CASSPGLKNIGELFF; cdr3_nt: TGTGCCAGCTCCCCGGGACTAAAAAACATCGGGGAGCTGTTTTTT
v_call: TRBV20-1; j_call: TRBJ2-7; d_call: -; clone_size: few; cdr3_aa: CSVPRTYEQYF; cdr3_nt: TGCAGTGTACCCAGAACCTACGAGCAGTACTTC
v_call: TRBV7-8; j_call: TRBJ2-7; d_call: -; clone_size: -; cdr3_aa: CASRPGGQAREQYF; cdr3_nt: TGTGCCAGCAGGCCCGGGGGGCAGGCTAGGGAGCAGTACTTC
v_call: TRBV7-2; j_call: TRBJ2-5; d_call: TRBD2; clone_size: -; cdr3_aa: CASSRGGVRETQYF; cdr3_nt: TGTGCCAGCAGCCGGGGGGGGGTGCGCGAGACCCAGTACTTC
v_call: TRBV28; j_call: TRBJ2-2; d_call: -; clone_size: -; cdr3_aa: CASRPGTPTGELFF; cdr3_nt: TGTGCCAGCAGACCAGGGACTCCCACCGGGGAGCTGTTTTTT
v_call: TRBV7-9; j_call: TRBJ1-1; d_call: TRBD1; clone_size: once; cdr3_aa: CASSWTGEMNTEAFF; cdr3_nt: TGTGCCAGCAGCTGGACAGGGGAAATGAACACTGAAGCTTTCTTT